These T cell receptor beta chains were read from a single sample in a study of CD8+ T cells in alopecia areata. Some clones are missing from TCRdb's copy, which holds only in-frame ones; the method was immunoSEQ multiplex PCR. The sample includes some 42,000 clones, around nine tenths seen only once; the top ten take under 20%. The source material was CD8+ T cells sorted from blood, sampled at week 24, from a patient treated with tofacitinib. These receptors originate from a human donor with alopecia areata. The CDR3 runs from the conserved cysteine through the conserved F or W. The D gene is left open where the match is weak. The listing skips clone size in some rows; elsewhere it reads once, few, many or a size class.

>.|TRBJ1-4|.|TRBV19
CASSPGLNNEKLFF
TGTGCCAGTAGTCCGGGCCTTAATAATGAAAAACTGTTTTTT
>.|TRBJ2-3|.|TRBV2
CASSEGRQGSTDTQYF
TGTGCCAGCAGTGAAGGACGGCAGGGAAGCACAGATACGCAGTATTTT
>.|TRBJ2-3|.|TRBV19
CASSIDITSLDTQYF
TGTGCCAGTAGTATAGATATAACTAGCTTGGATACGCAGTATTTT
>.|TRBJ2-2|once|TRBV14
CASSQGWSGSGELFF
TGTGCCAGCAGCCAAGGATGGTCAGGCTCCGGGGAGCTGTTTTTT
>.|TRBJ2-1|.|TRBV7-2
CASSLAGGYEQFF
TGTGCCAGCAGCTTAGCTGGAGGCTATGAGCAGTTCTTC
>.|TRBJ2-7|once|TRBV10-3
CATRSTETYEQYF
TGTGCCACCCGTTCGACGGAAACCTACGAGCAGTACTTC
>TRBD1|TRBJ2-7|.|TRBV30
CAWSVQGPYEQYF
TGTGCCTGGAGTGTACAGGGGCCCTACGAGCAGTACTTC
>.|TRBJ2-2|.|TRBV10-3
CAISELVGELFF
TGTGCCATCAGTGAGTTGGTCGGGGAGCTGTTTTTT
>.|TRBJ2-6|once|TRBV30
CAWSVQGLTGANVLTF
TGTGCCTGGAGTGTACAAGGGCTAACTGGGGCCAACGTCCTGACTTTC
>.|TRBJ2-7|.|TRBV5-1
CASSLDRSSYEQYF
TGCGCCAGCAGCTTGGACAGGAGCTCCTACGAGCAGTACTTC
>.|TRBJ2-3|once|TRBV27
CASSQAPLDTQYF
TGTGCCAGCAGTCAGGCCCCGTTGGATACGCAGTATTTT
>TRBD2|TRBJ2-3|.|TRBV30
CAWTRGAGGPSSTDTQYF
TGTGCCTGGACCCGTGGGGCGGGGGGTCCATCTAGCACAGATACGCAGTATTTT
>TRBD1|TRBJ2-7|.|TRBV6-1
CASSEAATGSREQYF
TGTGCCAGCAGTGAAGCTGCGACAGGGTCTAGGGAGCAGTACTTC
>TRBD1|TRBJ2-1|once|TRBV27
CASSQGARNSYNEQFF
TGTGCCAGCAGTCAGGGGGCCCGGAACTCCTACAATGAGCAGTTCTTC
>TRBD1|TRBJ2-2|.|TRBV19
CATGTENTGELFF
TGTGCCACCGGGACAGAGAACACCGGGGAGCTGTTTTTT
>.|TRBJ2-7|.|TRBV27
CASSLFALVLTYEQYF
TGTGCCAGCAGTTTATTTGCACTAGTACTTACGTACGAGCAGTACTTC
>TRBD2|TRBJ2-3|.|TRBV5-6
CASSPGTSGGMTDTQYF
TGTGCCAGCAGCCCCGGGACTAGCGGGGGGATGACAGATACGCAGTATTTT
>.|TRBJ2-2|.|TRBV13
CASKPDRLNTGELFF
TGTGCCAGCAAACCCGACCGACTGAACACCGGGGAGCTGTTTTTT
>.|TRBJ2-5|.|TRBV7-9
CASSIRQIKEETQYF
TGTGCCAGCAGCATTAGACAGATAAAGGAGGAGACCCAGTACTTC
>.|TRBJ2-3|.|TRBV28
CASSLPPPPTQYF
TGTGCCAGCAGTTTACCCCCTCCCCCTACGCAGTATTTT
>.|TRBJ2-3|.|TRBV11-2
CASSSYHRRTDTQYF
TGTGCCAGCAGCTCATACCATCGACGGACAGATACGCAGTATTTT
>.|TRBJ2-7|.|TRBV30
CAWRLGYEQYF
TGTGCCTGGAGGCTCGGCTACGAGCAGTACTTC
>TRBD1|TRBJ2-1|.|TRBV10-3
CAISPPGQGAGEQFF
TGTGCCATCTCCCCCCCGGGACAGGGGGCGGGTGAGCAGTTCTTC
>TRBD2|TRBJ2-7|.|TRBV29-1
CSVVWGGSYEQYF
TGCAGCGTTGTTTGGGGGGGATCCTACGAGCAGTACTTC
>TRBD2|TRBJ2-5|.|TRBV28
CASSTPRVAGEETQYF
TGTGCCAGCAGTACTCCTAGGGTAGCGGGGGAGGAGACCCAGTACTTC
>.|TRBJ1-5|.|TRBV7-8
CASSPGGRFQPQHF
TGTGCCAGCAGCCCCGGAGGGAGGTTTCAGCCCCAGCATTTT
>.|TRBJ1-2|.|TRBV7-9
CASTRTRDSVDLYGYTF
TGTGCCAGCACCCGGACCCGAGACAGTGTCGATCTCTATGGCTACACCTTC
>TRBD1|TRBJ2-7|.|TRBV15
CATSSIFKGAQDEQYF
TGTGCCACCAGCAGTATATTTAAGGGGGCGCAGGACGAGCAGTACTTC
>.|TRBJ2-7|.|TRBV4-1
CASSQTDSTFAEQYF
TGCGCCAGCAGCCAAACGGACTCGACCTTTGCCGAGCAGTACTTC
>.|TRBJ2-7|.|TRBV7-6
CASSPLESNWGQYF
TGTGCCAGCAGCCCACTGGAAAGTAATTGGGGGCAGTACTTC
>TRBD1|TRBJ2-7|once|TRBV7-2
CASSPQPGQPYEQYF
TGTGCCAGCAGCCCCCAGCCGGGACAGCCCTACGAGCAGTACTTC
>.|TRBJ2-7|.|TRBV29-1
CSVGSGIYEQYF
TGCAGCGTTGGTTCCGGGATCTACGAGCAGTACTTC
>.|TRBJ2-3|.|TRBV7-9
CASSLAALGTDTQYF
TGTGCCAGCAGCTTAGCGGCCCTGGGCACAGATACGCAGTATTTT
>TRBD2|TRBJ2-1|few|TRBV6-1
CASSEEAYSGGYNEQFF
TGTGCCAGCAGTGAAGAGGCTTACAGCGGGGGGTACAATGAGCAGTTCTTC
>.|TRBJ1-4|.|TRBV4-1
CASSQVPHSATNEKLFF
TGCGCCAGCAGCCAAGTTCCCCACAGCGCAACTAATGAAAAACTGTTTTTT
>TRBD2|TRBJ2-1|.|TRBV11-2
CASSTGGYYNEQFF
TGTGCCAGCAGCACCGGGGGGTACTACAATGAGCAGTTCTTC
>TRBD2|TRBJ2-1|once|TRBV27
CASSLRPGTSGGHYNEQFF
TGTGCCAGCAGTTTAAGGCCCGGGACTAGCGGGGGTCACTACAATGAGCAGTTCTTC
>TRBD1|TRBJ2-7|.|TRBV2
CASSEPRTGVYEQYF
TGTGCCAGCAGTGAACCTCGGACAGGGGTCTACGAGCAGTACTTC
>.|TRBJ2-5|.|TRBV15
CATSSTSGFTQYF
TGTGCCACCAGCAGTACCTCAGGGTTTACCCAGTACTTC
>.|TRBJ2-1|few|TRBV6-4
CASSEAAYNEQFF
TGTGCCAGCAGTGAAGCGGCCTACAATGAGCAGTTCTTC